This passage covers 7 T cell receptor beta chains from one sample sequenced in a study of lymphopenia after photon versus proton radiotherapy (dated by TCRdb to between 2017 and 2020). The protocol used for the library was the immunoSEQ multiplex PCR assay. The table was pulled from immuneACCESS by TCRdb, which kept in-frame rearrangements only. Such tables lose some clones; where checked, under half of the loss comes from unresolved V genes, and the rest has no known cause. The sample table lists 68,000 or so clones, roughly 91% of them with a count of one. The ten largest clones add up to about 3% of the sample. Material: peripheral blood, obtained from a patient treated with photon-based radiotherapy. These receptors came from a woman in her seventies with pancreatic cancer.

CDR3 loop: CASRSVGEKLFF. CDR3 in DNA: TGTGCCAGCAGATCAGTCGGGGAAAAACTGTTTTTT. V gene TRBV6-1 combines with J gene TRBJ1-4; D is undetermined. The germline gives CDR1 MNHNS, CDR2 SASEGT. The V and J ends lost 6 bases and 8 bases respectively, with 10 bases between them. CDR3 length: 12 residues.

The CDR3 nucleotides are TGCAGCGGCCGGGACCCTGGCCGGGAGCAGTTCTTC. It codes for CSGRDPGREQFF. This sequence joins TRBV29-1 and TRBJ2-1; D possibly uses TRBD1 or TRBD2 (5 bases each). V gave up 7 bases and J gave up 10 bases, with 17 bases separating them. Germline V gene lookup returns CDR1 SQVTM and CDR2 ANQGSEA. This CDR3 contains 12 residues.

This chain uses TRBV5-1 with TRBJ2-1, with D perhaps matching TRBD2 (6 bases). Trimming removed 4 bases from V and 6 bases from J, with 14 bases in between. The CDR3 is 14 residues long. Germline V gene data show CDR1 as SGHRS and CDR2 as YFSETQ. CDR3 in amino acids: CASSSGSQTNEQFF. Here the CDR3 DNA reads TGCGCCAGCAGCAGCGGGTCACAAACCAATGAGCAGTTCTTC.

This clone was detected once. The chain couples TRBV7-2 to TRBJ2-5; 7 positions agree with TRBD2. Germline V gene data show CDR1 as SGHTA and CDR2 as FQGNSA. J was trimmed by 4 bases and V by 4 bases; bases with no gene match: 12. This CDR3 contains 16 residues. In nucleotides, the CDR3 is TGTGCCAGCAGCTCGGGAAAGGCGGGAGTTTTAGAGACCCAGTACTTC. Amino acids: CASSSGKAGVLETQYF.

V gene TRBV7-8 combines with J gene TRBJ2-2, with D unresolved. Germline V lookup: CDR1 SGHVS, CDR2 FQNEAQ. Between the trimmed V and J ends, which lost 0 bases and 7 bases, there was a span of 6 bases. The length of the CDR3 is 13 residues. The CDR3 region has the DNA TGTGCCAGCAGCTTAGCGTCCCGCGGGGAGCTGTTTTTT. It specifies CASSLASRGELFF.

This chain links TRBV9 with TRBJ2-5; a weak D match, TRBD2 (6 bases). CDR1 SGDLS and CDR2 YYNGEE come from the germline V gene. V lost 0 bases, J lost 5 bases, and 11 bases lay in between. CDR3 size: 14 residues. CDR3 nucleotides: TGTGCCAGCAGCGTAGGTCCGGCGGGGGAGACCCAGTACTTC. It is translated as CASSVGPAGETQYF.

This clone occurred once. The V call is TRBV4-1, the J call TRBJ2-5; 10 bases agree with TRBD2. The CDR3 length is 14 residues. Germline V lookup: CDR1 MGHRA, CDR2 YSYEKL. V was pared by 7 bases and J by 5 bases, with 7 bases of the junction left unmatched. This CDR3 is CASKVAGGSETQYF. As DNA, the CDR3 is TGCGCCAGCAAAGTAGCGGGAGGTTCGGAGACCCAGTACTTC.